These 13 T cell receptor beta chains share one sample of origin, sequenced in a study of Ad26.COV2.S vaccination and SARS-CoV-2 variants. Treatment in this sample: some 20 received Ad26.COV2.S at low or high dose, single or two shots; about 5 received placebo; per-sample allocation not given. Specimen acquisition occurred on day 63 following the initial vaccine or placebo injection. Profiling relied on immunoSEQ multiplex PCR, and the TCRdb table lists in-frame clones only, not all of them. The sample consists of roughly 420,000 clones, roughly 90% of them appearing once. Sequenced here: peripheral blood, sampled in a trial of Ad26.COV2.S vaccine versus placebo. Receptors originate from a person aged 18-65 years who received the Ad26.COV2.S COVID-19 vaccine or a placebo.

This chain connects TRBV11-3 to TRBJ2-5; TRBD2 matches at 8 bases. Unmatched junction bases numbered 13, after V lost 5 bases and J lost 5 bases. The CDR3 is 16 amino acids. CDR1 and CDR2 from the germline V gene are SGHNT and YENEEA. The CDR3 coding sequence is TGTGCCAGCAGCCTGGGGGCGGGGGGCCCCGGGGAGACCCAGTACTTC. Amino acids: CASSLGAGGPGETQYF.

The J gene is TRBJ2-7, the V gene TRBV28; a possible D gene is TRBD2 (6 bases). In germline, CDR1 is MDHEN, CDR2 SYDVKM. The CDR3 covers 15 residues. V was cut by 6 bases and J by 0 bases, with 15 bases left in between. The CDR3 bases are TGTGCCAGCAGCCCCGGCGGGGTACCCTCCTACGAGCAGTACTTC. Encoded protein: CASSPGGVPSYEQYF.

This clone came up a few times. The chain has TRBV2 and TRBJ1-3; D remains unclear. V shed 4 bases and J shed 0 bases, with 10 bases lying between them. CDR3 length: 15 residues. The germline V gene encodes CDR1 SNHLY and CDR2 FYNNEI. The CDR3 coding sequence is TGTGCCAGCAGTGCGAACGTGATCTCTGGAAACACCATATATTTT. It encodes CASSANVISGNTIYF.

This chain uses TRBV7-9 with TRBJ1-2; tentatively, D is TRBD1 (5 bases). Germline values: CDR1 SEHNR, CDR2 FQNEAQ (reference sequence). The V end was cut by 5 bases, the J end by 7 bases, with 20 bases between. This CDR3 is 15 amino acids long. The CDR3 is CASSPSRAGNRGYTF. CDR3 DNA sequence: TGTGCCAGCAGCCCCTCCCGGGCAGGGAATCGTGGCTACACCTTC.

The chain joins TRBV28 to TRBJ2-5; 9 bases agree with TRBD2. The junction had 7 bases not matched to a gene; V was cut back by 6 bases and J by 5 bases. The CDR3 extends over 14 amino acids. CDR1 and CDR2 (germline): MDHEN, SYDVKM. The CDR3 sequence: CASRFSGGGETQYF. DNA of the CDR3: TGTGCCAGCAGGTTTAGCGGGGGAGGGGAGACCCAGTACTTC.

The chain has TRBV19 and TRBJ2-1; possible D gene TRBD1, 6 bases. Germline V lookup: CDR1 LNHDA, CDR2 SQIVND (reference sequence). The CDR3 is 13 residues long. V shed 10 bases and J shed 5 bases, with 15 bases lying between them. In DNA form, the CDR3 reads TGTGCCACCCACCAGAAGGGGGACAATGAGCAGTTCTTC. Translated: CATHQKGDNEQFF.

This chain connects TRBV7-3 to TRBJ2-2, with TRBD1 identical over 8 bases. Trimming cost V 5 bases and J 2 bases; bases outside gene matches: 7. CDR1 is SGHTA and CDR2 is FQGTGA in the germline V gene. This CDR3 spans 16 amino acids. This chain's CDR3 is CASSQWTGLNTGELFF. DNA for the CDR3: TGTGCCAGCAGCCAGTGGACAGGGCTAAACACCGGGGAGCTGTTTTTT.

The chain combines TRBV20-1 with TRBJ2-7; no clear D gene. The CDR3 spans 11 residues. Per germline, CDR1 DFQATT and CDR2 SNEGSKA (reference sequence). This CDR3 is CSGLRAREQYF. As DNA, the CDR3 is TGCAGCGGGCTTCGCGCGAGGGAGCAGTACTTC.

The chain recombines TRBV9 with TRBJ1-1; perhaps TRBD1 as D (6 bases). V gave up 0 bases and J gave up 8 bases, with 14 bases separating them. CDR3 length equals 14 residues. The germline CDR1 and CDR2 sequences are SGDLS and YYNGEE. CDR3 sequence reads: CASSVGVETGEAFF. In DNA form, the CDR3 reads TGTGCCAGCAGCGTAGGGGTTGAAACAGGGGAAGCTTTCTTT.

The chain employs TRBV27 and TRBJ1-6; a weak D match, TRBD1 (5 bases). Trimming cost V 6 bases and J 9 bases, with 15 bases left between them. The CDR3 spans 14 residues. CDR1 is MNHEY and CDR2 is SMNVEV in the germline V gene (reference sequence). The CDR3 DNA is TGTGCCAGCAGCCTGCTCGGGGGGATTTCACCCCTCCACTTT. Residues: CASSLLGGISPLHF.

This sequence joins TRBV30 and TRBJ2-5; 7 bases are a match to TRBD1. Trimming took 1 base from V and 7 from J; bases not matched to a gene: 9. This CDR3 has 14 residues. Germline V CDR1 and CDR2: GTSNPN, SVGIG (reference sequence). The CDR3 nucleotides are TGTGCCTGGAGTGGAGGGGGCGGTTTAGGGACCCAGTACTTC. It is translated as CAWSGGGGLGTQYF.

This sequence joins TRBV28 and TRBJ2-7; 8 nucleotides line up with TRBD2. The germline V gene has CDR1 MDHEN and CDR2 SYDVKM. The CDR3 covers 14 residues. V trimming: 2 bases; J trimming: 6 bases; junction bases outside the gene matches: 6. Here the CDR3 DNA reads TGTGCCAGCAGTTTACCCGGGGGGGCAATCGAGCAGTACTTC. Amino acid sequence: CASSLPGGAIEQYF.

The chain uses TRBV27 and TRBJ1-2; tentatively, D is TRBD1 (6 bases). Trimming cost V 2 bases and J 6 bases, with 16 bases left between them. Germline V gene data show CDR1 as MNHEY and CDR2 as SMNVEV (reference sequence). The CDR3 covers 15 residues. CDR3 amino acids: CASSLSLRGANGYTF. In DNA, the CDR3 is TGTGCCAGCAGTTTAAGCCTCAGGGGCGCCAATGGCTACACCTTC.